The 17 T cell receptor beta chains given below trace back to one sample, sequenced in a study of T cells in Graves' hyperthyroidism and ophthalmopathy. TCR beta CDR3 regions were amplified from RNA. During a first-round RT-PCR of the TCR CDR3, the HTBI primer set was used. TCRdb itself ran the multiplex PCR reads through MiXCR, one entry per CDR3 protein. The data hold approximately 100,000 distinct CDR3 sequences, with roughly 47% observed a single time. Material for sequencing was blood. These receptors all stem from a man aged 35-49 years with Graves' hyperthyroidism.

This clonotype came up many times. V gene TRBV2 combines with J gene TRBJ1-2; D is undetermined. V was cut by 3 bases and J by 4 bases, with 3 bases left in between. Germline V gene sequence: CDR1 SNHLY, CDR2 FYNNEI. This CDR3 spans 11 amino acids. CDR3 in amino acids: CASSERYGYTF. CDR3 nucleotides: TGTGCCAGCAGTGAGCGCTATGGCTACACCTTC.

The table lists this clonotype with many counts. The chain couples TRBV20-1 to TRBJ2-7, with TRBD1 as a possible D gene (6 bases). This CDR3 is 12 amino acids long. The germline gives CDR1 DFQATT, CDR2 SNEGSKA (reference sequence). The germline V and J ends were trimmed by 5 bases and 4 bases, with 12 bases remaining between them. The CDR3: CSASGDIYEQYF. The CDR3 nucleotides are TGCAGTGCTTCCGGGGACATATACGAGCAGTACTTC.

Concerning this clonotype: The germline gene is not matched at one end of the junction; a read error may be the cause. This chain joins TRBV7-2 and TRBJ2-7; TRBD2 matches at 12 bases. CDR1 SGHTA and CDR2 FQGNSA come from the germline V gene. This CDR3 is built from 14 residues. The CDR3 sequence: CAGSFGLAGLEQYF. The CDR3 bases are TGCGCCGGCAGCTTCGGACTAGCGGGACTCGAGCAGTACTTC.

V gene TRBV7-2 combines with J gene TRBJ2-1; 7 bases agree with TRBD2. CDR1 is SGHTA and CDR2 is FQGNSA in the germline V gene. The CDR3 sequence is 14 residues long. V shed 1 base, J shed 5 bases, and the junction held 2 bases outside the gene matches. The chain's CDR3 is CASSLGLANNEQFF. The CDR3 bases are TGTGCCAGCAGCTTAGGACTAGCTAACAATGAGCAGTTCTTC.

CDR3 coding DNA: TGTGCCAGCAGCTTAGTGGGGACAGGTGGCGAAAAACTGTTTTTT. Its protein product is CASSLVGTGGEKLFF. The chain couples TRBV11-2 to TRBJ1-4; 8 bases align to TRBD1. The CDR3 loop spans 15 amino acids. Looked up from germline, CDR1 is SGHAT and CDR2 is FQNNGV. V was pared by 1 base and J by 8 bases, with 6 bases of the junction left unmatched.

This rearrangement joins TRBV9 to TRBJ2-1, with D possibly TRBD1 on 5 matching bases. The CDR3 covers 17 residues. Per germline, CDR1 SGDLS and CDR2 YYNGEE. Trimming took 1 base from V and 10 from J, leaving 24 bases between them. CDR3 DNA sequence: TGTGCCAGCAGCGTACTGGCTAGGGGCGGATCTCACGGAGAGCAGTTCTTC. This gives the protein CASSVLARGGSHGEQFF.

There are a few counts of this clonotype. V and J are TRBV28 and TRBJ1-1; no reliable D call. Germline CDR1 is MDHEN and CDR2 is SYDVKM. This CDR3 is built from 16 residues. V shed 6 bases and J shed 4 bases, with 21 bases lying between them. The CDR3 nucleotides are TGTGCCAGCAGCCCTTCCTCCCTGGAGGGTCGCACTGAAGCTTTCTTT. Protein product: CASSPSSLEGRTEAFF.

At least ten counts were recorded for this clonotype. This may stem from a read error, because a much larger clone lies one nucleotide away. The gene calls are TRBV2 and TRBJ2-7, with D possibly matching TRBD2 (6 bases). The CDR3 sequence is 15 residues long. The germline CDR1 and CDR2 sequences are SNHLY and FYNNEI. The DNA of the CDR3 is TGTGCCAGCGTTCCAGCGGGCGAGAGCTCCTACGAGCAGCACTTC. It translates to CASVPAGESSYEQHF. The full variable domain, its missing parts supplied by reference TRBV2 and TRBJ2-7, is EPEVTQTPSHQVTQMGQEVILRCVPISNHLYFYWYRQILGQKVEFLVSFYNNEISEKSEIFDDQFSVERPDGSNFTLKIRSTKLEDSAMYFCASVPAGESSYEQHFGPGTRLTVT.

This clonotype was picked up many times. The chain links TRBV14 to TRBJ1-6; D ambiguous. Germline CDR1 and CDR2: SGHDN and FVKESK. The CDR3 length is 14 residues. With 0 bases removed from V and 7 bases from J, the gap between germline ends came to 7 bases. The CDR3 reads CASSQETSNSPLHF. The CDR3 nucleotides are TGTGCCAGCAGCCAAGAGACCAGCAATTCACCCCTCCACTTT.

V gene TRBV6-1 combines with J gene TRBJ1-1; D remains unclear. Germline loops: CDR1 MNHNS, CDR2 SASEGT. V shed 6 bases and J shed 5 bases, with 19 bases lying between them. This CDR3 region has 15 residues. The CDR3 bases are TGTGCCAGCAGCGTTTCTCGGGCGCTTGGAACTGAAGCTTTCTTT. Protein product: CASSVSRALGTEAFF.

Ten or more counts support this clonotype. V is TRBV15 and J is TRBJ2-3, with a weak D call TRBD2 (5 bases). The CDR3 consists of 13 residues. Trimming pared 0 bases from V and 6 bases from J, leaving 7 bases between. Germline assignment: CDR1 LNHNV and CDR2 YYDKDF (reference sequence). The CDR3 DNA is TGTGCCACCAGCAGAGAGCCGGGGGATACGCAGTATTTT. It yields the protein CATSREPGDTQYF.

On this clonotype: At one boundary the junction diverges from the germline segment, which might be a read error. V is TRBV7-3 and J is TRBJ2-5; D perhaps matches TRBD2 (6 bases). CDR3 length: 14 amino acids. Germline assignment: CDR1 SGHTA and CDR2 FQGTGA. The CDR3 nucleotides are TGTGCCAGCAGCTTAGGGGGGAGCCAAGAGGCCCAGTACTTC. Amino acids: CASSLGGSQEAQYF.

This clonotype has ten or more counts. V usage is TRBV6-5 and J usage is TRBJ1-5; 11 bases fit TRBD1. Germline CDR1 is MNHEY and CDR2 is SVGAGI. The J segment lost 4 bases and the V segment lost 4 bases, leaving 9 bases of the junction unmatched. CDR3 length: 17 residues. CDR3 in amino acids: CASSLYRTGGRNQPQHF. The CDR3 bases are TGTGCCAGCAGTTTATATCGGACAGGGGGCAGGAATCAGCCCCAGCATTTT.

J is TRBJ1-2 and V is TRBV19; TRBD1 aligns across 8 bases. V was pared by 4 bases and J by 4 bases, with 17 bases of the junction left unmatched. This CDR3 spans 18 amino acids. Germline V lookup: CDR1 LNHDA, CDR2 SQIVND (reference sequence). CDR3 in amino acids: CASSTDGQGVGSGYGYTF. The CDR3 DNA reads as TGTGCCAGTAGTACAGACGGACAGGGAGTTGGGTCTGGCTATGGCTACACCTTC.

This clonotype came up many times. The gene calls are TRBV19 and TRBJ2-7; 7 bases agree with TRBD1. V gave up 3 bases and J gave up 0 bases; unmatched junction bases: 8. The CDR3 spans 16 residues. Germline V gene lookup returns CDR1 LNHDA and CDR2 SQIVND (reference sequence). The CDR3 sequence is CASSISRTGGSYEQYF. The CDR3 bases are TGTGCCAGTAGTATCAGCCGGACAGGTGGCTCCTACGAGCAGTACTTC. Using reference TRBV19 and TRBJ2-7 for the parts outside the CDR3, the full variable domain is DGGITQSPKYLFRKEGQNVTLSCEQNLNHDAMYWYRQDPGQGLRLIYYSQIVNDFQKGDIAEGYSVSREKKESFPLTVTSAQKNPTAFYLCASSISRTGGSYEQYFGPGTRLTVT.

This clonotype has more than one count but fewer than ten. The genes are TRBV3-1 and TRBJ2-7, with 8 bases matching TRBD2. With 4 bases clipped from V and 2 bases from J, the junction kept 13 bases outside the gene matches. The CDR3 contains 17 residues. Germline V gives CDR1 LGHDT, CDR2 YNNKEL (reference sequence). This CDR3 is CASSPRAKSGSAYEQYF. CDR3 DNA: TGTGCCAGCAGCCCCCGGGCCAAGAGCGGGAGTGCCTACGAGCAGTACTTC.

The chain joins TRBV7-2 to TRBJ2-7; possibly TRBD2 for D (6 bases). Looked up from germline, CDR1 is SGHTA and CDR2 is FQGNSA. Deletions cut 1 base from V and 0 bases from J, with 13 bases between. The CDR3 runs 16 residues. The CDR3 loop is CASSLGSGWNSYEQYF. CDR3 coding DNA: TGTGCCAGCAGCTTAGGAAGCGGGTGGAACTCCTACGAGCAGTACTTC.